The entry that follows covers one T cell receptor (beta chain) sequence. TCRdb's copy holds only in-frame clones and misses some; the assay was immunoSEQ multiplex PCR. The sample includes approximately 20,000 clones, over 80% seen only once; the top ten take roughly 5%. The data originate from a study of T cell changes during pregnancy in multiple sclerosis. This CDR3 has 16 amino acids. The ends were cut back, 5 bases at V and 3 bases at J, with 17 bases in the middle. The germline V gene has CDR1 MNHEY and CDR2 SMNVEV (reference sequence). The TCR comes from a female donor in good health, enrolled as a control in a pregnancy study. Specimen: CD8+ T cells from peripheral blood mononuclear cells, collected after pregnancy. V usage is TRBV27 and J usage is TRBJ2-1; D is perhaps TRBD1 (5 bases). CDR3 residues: CASSTPQGPIYNEQFF. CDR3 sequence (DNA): TGTGCCAGCAGTACACCTCAGGGCCCCATCTACAATGAGCAGTTCTTC.